These 3 T cell receptor beta chains originate from one sample sequenced in a study of vaccination and CD4 T cells after COVID-19. Treatment described: roughly 10-day PBMC culture with coronavirus spike peptide pools or control peptides (ViraFEST assay). Their target antigens are unknown. Sequencing of DNA taken from cultured CD4+ T cells relied on the Oncomine TCR Beta short-read assay. One entry per CDR3 protein, called by TCRdb with MiXCR from the PCR reads. In the table there are under 25,000 distinct CDR3 sequences, roughly 46% of which are singletons. Material: CD4+ T cells from blood, cultured in vitro, obtained before SARS-CoV-2 vaccination. Every receptor here comes from a human donor who had recovered from COVID-19.

The chain uses TRBV18 and TRBJ2-5, with TRBD2 as a possible D gene (6 bases). With 5 bases removed from V and 2 bases from J, the gap between germline ends came to 15 bases. The germline V gene has CDR1 KGHSH and CDR2 LQKENI. The CDR3 consists of 15 residues. The CDR3 nucleotides read TGTGCCAGCTCATACCGATGGGGAGGACAAGAGACCCAGTACTTC. Its translation: CASSYRWGGQETQYF. Full variable domain (remainder filled in from reference TRBV18 and TRBJ2-5): NAGVMQNPRHLVRRRGQEARLRCSPMKGHSHVYWYRQLPEEGLKFMVYLQKENIIDESGMPKERFSAEFPKEGPSILRIQQVVRGDSAAYFCASSYRWGGQETQYFGPGTRLLVL.

This clonotype has a handful of counts. The chain links TRBV30 to TRBJ1-6; tentatively, D is TRBD1 (5 bases). Trimming pared 0 bases from V and 7 bases from J, leaving 13 bases between. The CDR3 consists of 15 residues. The germline CDR1 and CDR2 sequences are GTSNPN and SVGIG (reference sequence). The CDR3 DNA is TGTGCCTGGAGTGTAAGGCCAGGGAAGAATTCACCCCTCCACTTT. Translated: CAWSVRPGKNSPLHF.

The chain joins TRBV23-1 to TRBJ2-5, with D possibly being TRBD2 (5 bases). TRBV23-1 is noted as an ORF with a role that remains uncertain. This CDR3 is 14 amino acids long. Deletions cut 8 bases from V and 1 base from J, with 14 bases between. CDR3 coding DNA: TGCGCCAGCTCTAACTGGAGGTCCCAAGAGACCCAGTACTTC. Translated: CASSNWRSQETQYF.